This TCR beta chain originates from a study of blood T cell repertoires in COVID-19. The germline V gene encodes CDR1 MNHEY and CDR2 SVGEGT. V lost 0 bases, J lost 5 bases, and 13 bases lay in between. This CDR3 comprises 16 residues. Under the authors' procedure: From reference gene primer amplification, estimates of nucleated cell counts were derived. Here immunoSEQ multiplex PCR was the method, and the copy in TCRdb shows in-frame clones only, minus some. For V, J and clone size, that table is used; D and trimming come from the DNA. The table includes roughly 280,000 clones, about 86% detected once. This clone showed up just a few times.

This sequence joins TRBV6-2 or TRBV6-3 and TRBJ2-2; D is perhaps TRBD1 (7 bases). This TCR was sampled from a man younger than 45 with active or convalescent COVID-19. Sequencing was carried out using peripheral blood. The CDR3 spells CASSYSRQGGTGELFF. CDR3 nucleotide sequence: TGTGCCAGCAGTTACTCGAGACAGGGAGGTACCGGGGAGCTGTTTTTT.